Following are 12 T cell receptor beta chains from one sample sequenced in a study of T-cell reconstitution after alpha-beta-depleted transplantation in children. A library of TCRbeta sequences, prepared with unique molecular identifiers, was generated. TCRdb called the PCR reads again in MiXCR, with one record for every CDR3 protein. The repertoire holds over 85,000 distinct CDR3 sequences, 4.5% to 7.5% seen once, with about 6.1% in the top ten. Source: PBMCs, mostly from graft donor cells, taken 60 days after TCRalphabeta/CD19-depleted stem cell transplant. Receptors originate from a female patient between 2 and 15 years old who had a stem cell transplant for Fanconi anemia, so the T cells may come from the graft donor.

This clonotype was picked up many times. V gene TRBV24-1 combines with J gene TRBJ2-1; possibly TRBD2 for D (5 bases). There are 19 residues in the CDR3. Germline values: CDR1 KGHDR, CDR2 SFDVKD. V gave up 5 bases and J gave up 13 bases, with 35 bases separating them. The CDR3 protein is CATSAPLGIPTPNYNNQFF. CDR3 coding DNA: TGTGCCACCAGTGCCCCACTAGGTATCCCCACCCCCAACTACAATAACCAGTTCTTC.

This clonotype was counted ten times or more. This chain links TRBV12-3 or TRBV12-4 with TRBJ1-5; 8 nucleotides line up with TRBD1. J gave up 0 bases and V 0 bases, and 7 bases lay outside the gene matches. CDR3 size: 18 residues. The DNA for the CDR3 is TGTGCCAGCAGTTTAGCGGACAGGGAGCTTTATAGCAATCAGCCCCAGCATTTT. Its protein product is CASSLADRELYSNQPQHF.

This clonotype was recorded many times. The genes are TRBV20-1 and TRBJ1-1; the D gene is possibly TRBD1 (6 bases). Germline values: CDR1 DFQATT, CDR2 SNEGSKA (reference sequence). Trimming stripped 0 bases from V and 6 bases from J, with 11 bases between. The CDR3 has 13 amino acids. DNA for the CDR3: TGCAGTGCTAGAGATGACAGGAGCCCTGAAGCTTTCTTT. Translation: CSARDDRSPEAFF.

At least ten counts were recorded for this clonotype. The chain is built from TRBV21-1 and TRBJ2-1; no DNA check was done on the table's D call, TRBD2. TRBV21-1 is marked as a pseudogene. The CDR3 loop spans 14 amino acids. In DNA form, the CDR3 reads TGTGCCAGCATCCTCGGGAGTCGTTGTAATGAGCAGTTCTTC. Amino acids: CASILGSRCNEQFF.

Many counts were recorded for this clonotype. The chain has TRBV20-1 and TRBJ1-1; tentative D call: TRBD1 (5 bases). The CDR3 has 14 amino acids. V lost 4 bases and J 4 bases, leaving 16 bases between the germline ends. CDR1 is DFQATT and CDR2 is SNEGSKA in the germline V gene (reference sequence). The CDR3 reads CSAKRASGPTEAFF. CDR3 coding DNA: TGCAGTGCTAAACGGGCTTCGGGGCCCACTGAAGCTTTCTTT.

This clonotype was detected ten times or more. This CDR3 reads CASSTGLTHNEQFF. In DNA form, the CDR3 reads TGTGCCAGCTCGACAGGACTCACACACAATGAGCAGTTCTTC. The V and J genes are TRBV18 and TRBJ2-1; maybe TRBD1 (6 bases). The V gene lost 6 bases and the J gene lost 5 bases, with 14 bases spanning the gap. This CDR3 comprises 14 residues. CDR1 is KGHSH and CDR2 is LQKENI in the germline V gene. The entire variable domain, with the rest obtained from reference TRBV18 and TRBJ2-1, is as follows: NAGVMQNPRHLVRRRGQEARLRCSPMKGHSHVYWYRQLPEEGLKFMVYLQKENIIDESGMPKERFSAEFPKEGPSILRIQQVVRGDSAAYFCASSTGLTHNEQFFGPGTRLTVL.

This clonotype was found many times. The V gene is TRBV5-1, the J gene TRBJ2-7, with a weak D call TRBD1 (5 bases). The CDR3 loop spans 13 amino acids. Germline loops: CDR1 SGHRS, CDR2 YFSETQ. Trimming took 0 bases from V and 3 from J, leaving 7 bases between them. CDR3 in amino acids: CASSLGQNYEQYF. CDR3 DNA sequence: TGCGCCAGCAGCTTGGGACAGAACTACGAGCAGTACTTC.

Only a few counts were recorded for this clonotype. The chain links TRBV28 to TRBJ1-2; no clear D. Between the trimmed V and J ends, which lost 3 bases and 4 bases, there was a span of 9 bases. The CDR3 consists of 13 residues. Germline V lookup: CDR1 MDHEN, CDR2 SYDVKM. CDR3 sequence: CASSLPGSYGYTF. CDR3 sequence (DNA): TGTGCCAGCAGTTTGCCCGGGTCCTATGGCTACACCTTC.

In this sample, this clonotype turned up a few times. The J gene is TRBJ1-1, the V gene TRBV5-1, with unresolved D. CDR1 is SGHRS and CDR2 is YFSETQ in the germline V gene. The CDR3 extends over 17 amino acids. V lost 4 bases to trimming and J lost 1 base, with 20 bases between them. The CDR3 DNA is TGCGCCAGCAGCGCACAAAGGGTGTTGGCTCAGAACACTGAAGCTTTCTTT. It specifies CASSAQRVLAQNTEAFF. Variable domain in full (rest from reference TRBV5-1 and TRBJ1-1): KAGVTQTPRYLIKTRGQQVTLSCSPISGHRSVSWYQQTPGQGLQFLFEYFSETQRNKGNFPGRFSGRQFSNSRSEMNVSTLELGDSALYLCASSAQRVLAQNTEAFFGQGTRLTVV.

This clonotype occurred many times. The chain employs TRBV28 and TRBJ2-5, with 12 positions matching TRBD2. The J segment lost 2 bases and the V segment lost 6 bases, leaving 4 bases of the junction unmatched. The CDR3 covers 15 residues. The germline V gene encodes CDR1 MDHEN and CDR2 SYDVKM. This chain's CDR3 is CASSQGLAGQETQYF. In DNA, the CDR3 is TGTGCCAGCAGCCAAGGACTAGCGGGGCAAGAGACCCAGTACTTC.

The chain recombines TRBV3-1 with TRBJ1-5; 10 positions match TRBD1. CDR3 length: 19 amino acids. Germline CDR1 LGHDT, CDR2 YNNKEL (reference sequence). The CDR3 nucleotides read TGTACCATCAGTTATACTGACAGGGGGCCCGGAGAAGGCAATCAGCCCCAGCATTTT. Protein sequence: CTISYTDRGPGEGNQPQHF.

This clonotype was observed a handful of times. The chain is built from TRBV5-1 and TRBJ2-5; D could derive from TRBD1 or TRBD2 (5 bases each). The V end lost 0 bases, the J end lost 1 base, and 10 bases lay between the germline ends. CDR1 is SGHRS, CDR2 YFSETQ, per germline. This CDR3 is 15 amino acids long. CDR3 region: CASSLAGSGQETQYF. DNA for the CDR3: TGCGCCAGCAGCTTGGCAGGGAGTGGCCAAGAGACCCAGTACTTC.